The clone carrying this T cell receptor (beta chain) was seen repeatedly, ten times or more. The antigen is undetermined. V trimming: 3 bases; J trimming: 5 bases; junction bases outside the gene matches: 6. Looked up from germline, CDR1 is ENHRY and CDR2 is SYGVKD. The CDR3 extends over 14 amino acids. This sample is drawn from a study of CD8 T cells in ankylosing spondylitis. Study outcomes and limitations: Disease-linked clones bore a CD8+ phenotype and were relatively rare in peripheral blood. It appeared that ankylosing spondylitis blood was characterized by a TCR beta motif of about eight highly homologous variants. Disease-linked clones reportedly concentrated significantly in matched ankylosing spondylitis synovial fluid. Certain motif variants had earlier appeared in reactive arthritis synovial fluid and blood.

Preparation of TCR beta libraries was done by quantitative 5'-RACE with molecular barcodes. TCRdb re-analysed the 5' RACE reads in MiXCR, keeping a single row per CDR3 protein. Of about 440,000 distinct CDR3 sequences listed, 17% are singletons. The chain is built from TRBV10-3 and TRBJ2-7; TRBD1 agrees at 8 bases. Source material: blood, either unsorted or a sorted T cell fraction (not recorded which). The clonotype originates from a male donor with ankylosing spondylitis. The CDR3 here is CAISDRTGYNEQYF. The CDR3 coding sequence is TGTGCCATCAGTGACAGGACAGGGTATAACGAGCAGTACTTC.